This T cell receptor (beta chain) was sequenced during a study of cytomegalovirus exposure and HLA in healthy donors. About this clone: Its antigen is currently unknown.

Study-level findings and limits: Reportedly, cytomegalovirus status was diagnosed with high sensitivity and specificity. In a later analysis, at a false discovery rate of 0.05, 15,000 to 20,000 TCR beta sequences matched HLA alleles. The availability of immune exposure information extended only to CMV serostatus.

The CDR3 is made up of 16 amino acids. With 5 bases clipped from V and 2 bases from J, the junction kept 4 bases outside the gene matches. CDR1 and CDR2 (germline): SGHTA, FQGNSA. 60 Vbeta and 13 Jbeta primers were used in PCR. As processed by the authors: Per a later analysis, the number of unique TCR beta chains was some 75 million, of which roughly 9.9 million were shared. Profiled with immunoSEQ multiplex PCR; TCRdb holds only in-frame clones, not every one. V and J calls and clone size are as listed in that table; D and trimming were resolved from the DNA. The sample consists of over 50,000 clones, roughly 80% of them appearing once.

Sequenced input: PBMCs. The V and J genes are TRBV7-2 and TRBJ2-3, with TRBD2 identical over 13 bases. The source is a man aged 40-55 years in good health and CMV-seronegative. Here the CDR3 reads CASSHGTSGITDTQYF. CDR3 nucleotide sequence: TGTGCCAGCAGCCATGGGACTAGCGGGATCACAGATACGCAGTATTTT.